The 9 T cell receptor beta chains in this list originate from one sample, sequenced in a study of shared clonotypes between healthy human individuals. Naivety among CD8 cells was defined by CD45RO negativity and positive CCR7 selection, thereby excluding terminally differentiated effector memory CD45RA+ cells. Clones were read by immunoSEQ multiplex PCR, and TCRdb kept only the in-frame ones, dropping some. Of about 2 million clones listed, about 94% are singletons. What was sequenced was naive CD8+ T cells sorted from blood. Every receptor here comes from a man between 18 and 35 years old in good health.

The rearrangement uses TRBV27 and TRBJ2-1; D unresolved. This CDR3 is 12 amino acids long. Germline V gene lookup returns CDR1 MNHEY and CDR2 SMNVEV (reference sequence). V lost 8 bases, J lost 7 bases, and 12 bases lay in between. The CDR3 DNA is TGTGCCAGCGGCTTGTTTGGTAATGAGCAGTTCTTC. Its translation: CASGLFGNEQFF.

J is TRBJ2-7 and V is TRBV21-1. TRBV21-1 is marked as a pseudogene. The CDR3 covers 16 residues. The CDR3 is CASSKETAFFSYEQYF. CDR3 nucleotide sequence: TGTGCCAGCAGCAAAGAGACGGCTTTCTTCTCCTACGAGCAGTACTTC.

The count of this clone is one. This rearrangement joins TRBV30 to TRBJ1-4; D may be TRBD1 (5 bases). Between the trimmed V and J ends, which lost 0 bases and 4 bases, there was a span of 21 bases. Germline CDR1 is GTSNPN and CDR2 is SVGIG (reference sequence). The CDR3 length is 18 residues. The CDR3 sequence: CAWSVGTSQSQFNEKLFF. In DNA, the CDR3 is TGTGCCTGGAGTGTAGGGACCAGCCAATCTCAGTTTAATGAAAAACTGTTTTTT.

The rearrangement uses TRBV4-3 and TRBJ1-2; 7 bases are shared with TRBD1. The CDR3 is 17 amino acids. CDR1 is LGHNA and CDR2 is YSLEER in the germline V gene. V was pared by 3 bases and J by 3 bases, with 13 bases of the junction left unmatched. The CDR3 spells CASSQWSTGAIDYGYTF. The CDR3 nucleotides are TGCGCCAGCAGCCAGTGGAGTACAGGGGCGATAGACTATGGCTACACCTTC.

The chain uses TRBV9 and TRBJ2-7, with TRBD2 as a possible D gene (6 bases). Germline V gene sequence: CDR1 SGDLS, CDR2 YYNGEE. The CDR3 is 12 residues long. Trimming removed 7 bases from V and 0 bases from J, with 8 bases in between. CDR3 DNA sequence: TGTGCCAGCGGGGGGAGCTCCTACGAGCAGTACTTC. It translates to CASGGSSYEQYF.

The rearrangement uses TRBV4-1 and TRBJ1-4; TRBD1 matches at 8 bases. V was pared by 3 bases and J by 0 bases, with 9 bases of the junction left unmatched. This CDR3 is built from 18 residues. Germline V gene data show CDR1 as MGHRA and CDR2 as YSYEKL. CDR3 DNA sequence: TGCGCCAGCAGCCATACGACAGGGGTCGGGGCAACTAATGAAAAACTGTTTTTT. Translating it yields CASSHTTGVGATNEKLFF.

The rearrangement joins TRBV6-6 to TRBJ2-7, with D perhaps matching TRBD1 (6 bases). Germline V gene data show CDR1 as MNHNY and CDR2 as SVGAGI (reference sequence). The ends were cut back, 1 base at V and 2 bases at J, with 9 bases in the middle. The length of the CDR3 is 14 residues. Here the CDR3 DNA reads TGTGCCAGCAGTTACTTAGGACAGACCTACGAGCAGTACTTC. Amino acids: CASSYLGQTYEQYF.

V usage is TRBV6-6 and J usage is TRBJ2-7; 9 bases fit TRBD2. Looked up from germline, CDR1 is MNHNY and CDR2 is SVGAGI (reference sequence). The length of the CDR3 is 15 residues. The V gene end was trimmed by 0 bases and the J gene end by 2 bases; junction bases not matched to a gene: 2. The CDR3 loop reads CASSYSASGAYEQYF. The CDR3 bases are TGTGCCAGCAGTTACTCTGCTAGCGGGGCCTACGAGCAGTACTTC.

The CDR3: CASSWGTGQPQHF. The CDR3, as DNA: TGTGCCAGTAGTTGGGGGACGGGTCAGCCCCAGCATTTT. The chain is built from TRBV19 and TRBJ1-5, with D perhaps matching TRBD1 (5 bases). Trimming left V 5 bases short and J 6 bases short, with 11 bases between. The CDR3 length is 13 residues. CDR1 is LNHDA, CDR2 SQIVND, per germline (reference sequence). The full variable domain, rest sourced from reference TRBV19 and TRBJ1-5, is DGGITQSPKYLFRKEGQNVTLSCEQNLNHDAMYWYRQDPGQGLRLIYYSQIVNDFQKGDIAEGYSVSREKKESFPLTVTSAQKNPTAFYLCASSWGTGQPQHFGDGTRLSIL.